The clone carrying this T cell receptor beta chain was detected once. Its antigen is as yet unknown. Per the germline V gene, CDR1 is SGDLS and CDR2 is YYNGEE. J was trimmed by 5 bases and V by 3 bases; bases with no gene match: 7. The CDR3 is 14 residues long. It was with random hexamers that about 0.45 to 1 ug RNA was reverse transcribed. With immunoSEQ multiplex PCR, TCR beta CDR3 was amplified across 54 Vbeta and 13 Jbeta. MiXCR, applied by TCRdb to the immunoSEQ multiplex PCR reads, yields one record per CDR3 protein. The top ten clones hold less than 0.95% of a sample with approximately 49,000 distinct CDR3 sequences, approximately 95% of them seen once. This sample stems from a study of CD8 T cells in Susac syndrome. The study's findings and limits: Susac-specific public clones numbered approximately 17 in total CD8+ repertoires (and five in CD8+ TEMRA repertoires).

TEMRA cells underwent FACS enrichment and CD8+ and CD4+ T cells underwent negative isolation. The receptor was isolated from a human donor with Susac syndrome. Material: CD8+ T cells from PBMCs. V usage is TRBV9 and J usage is TRBJ1-1, with 7 bases lining up with TRBD1. The CDR3 is CASSETGVGTEAFF. CDR3 bases: TGTGCCAGCAGCGAAACAGGGGTGGGGACTGAAGCTTTCTTT. The variable domain in full, completed from reference TRBV9 and TRBJ1-1, reads DSGVTQTPKHLITATGQRVTLRCSPRSGDLSVYWYQQSLDQGLQFLIQYYNGEERAKGNILERFSAQQFPDLHSELNLSSLELGDSALYFCASSETGVGTEAFFGQGTRLTVV.